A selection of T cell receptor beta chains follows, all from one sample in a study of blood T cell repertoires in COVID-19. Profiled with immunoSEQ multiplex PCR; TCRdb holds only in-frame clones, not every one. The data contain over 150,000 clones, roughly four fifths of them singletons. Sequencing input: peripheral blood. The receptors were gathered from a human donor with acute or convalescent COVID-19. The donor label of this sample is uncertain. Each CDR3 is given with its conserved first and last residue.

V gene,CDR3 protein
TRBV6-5,CASSYNPTGVGNTIYF
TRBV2,CASSDSSGGSIGSPLHF
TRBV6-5,CASNRLRGTDTQYF
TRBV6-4,CASRAGGGTEAFF
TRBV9,CASSPRVLAGTDTQYF
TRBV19,CASNPRDRGHQPQHF
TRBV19,CASQPTGTAVEKLFF
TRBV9,CASSGAQRQMAEQYF
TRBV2,CASSETGYEQYF
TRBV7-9,CASSQGLSHEKLFF
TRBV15,CATSRDRGGQETQYF
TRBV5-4,CASSKGQGSDEKLFF
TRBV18,CASSQSTLLFF
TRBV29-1,CSVGGKNTEAFF
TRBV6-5,CASRQAISGANVLTF
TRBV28,CASSREGLINEQFF
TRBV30,CAWDVRGTGPSLGYTF
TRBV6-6,CASSPLAASGTPYEQYF
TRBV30,CAWGLDRSYEQYF
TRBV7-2,CASSVGQGLNYEQYF
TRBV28,CASSFPPYNEQFF
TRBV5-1,CASAIGGQETQYF
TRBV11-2,CASSSQRGQKPDF
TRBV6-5,CASSSLVSGNIQYF
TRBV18,CASSPPGQGTRNEQFF
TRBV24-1,CATSDPQLGGYTF
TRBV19,CASRPRGMGENIQYF
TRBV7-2,CASSLQGGQPQHF
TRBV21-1,CASSSKSGSENIQYF
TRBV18,CASSLAPSSYNEQFF
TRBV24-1,CATSTGGAHGYTF
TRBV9,CASSFSGSSYNEQFF
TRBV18,CASSKGTDNSPLHF
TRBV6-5,CASTPGTVNQPQHF
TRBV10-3,CAISSGTDTQYF
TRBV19,CASRREGLNNEQFF
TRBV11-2,CASSRRGGASTEAFF
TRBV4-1,CASSQVEQGRSNQPQHF
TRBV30,CAWSWTGEQYF
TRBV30,CAWSVRRVYEQYF
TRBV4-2,CASSQVEVRRREKLFF
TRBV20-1,CSASDGTSNYGYTF
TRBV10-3,CAIRTPGTGGTEAFF